This TCR beta chain comes out of a study of cytomegalovirus exposure and HLA in healthy donors. The PCR was carried out with 60 Vbeta primers and 13 Jbeta primers. TCRdb keeps only in-frame clones here, not all; method: immunoSEQ multiplex PCR. Of about 150,000 clones listed, about three quarters are singletons. Losses at the gene ends were 3 bases for V and 1 base for J; bases not matched to a gene: 2. CDR1 and CDR2 (germline): SEHNR, FQNEAQ (reference sequence). The CDR3 contains 14 residues. The sequence came from a woman aged 25 to 39 in good health and CMV-seropositive. The sequenced material came from PBMCs. This chain joins TRBV7-9 and TRBJ1-1; 7 nucleotides align to TRBD1. The CDR3 coding sequence is TGTGCCAGCAGCTTGGGACAGAGGAACACTGAAGCTTTCTTT. Encoded protein: CASSLGQRNTEAFF.